This T cell receptor beta chain was identified during a study of blood T cell repertoires in COVID-19. Study-level background: Specimens from acute and convalescent COVID-19 originated in the United States, Italy and Spain. Sources were T cells, B-cell-depleted T cells, or PBMCs; the material itself was cDNA or gDNA.

CDR3 length equals 17 residues. The V and J ends lost 0 bases and 0 bases respectively, with 13 bases between them. Germline CDR1 LGHDT, CDR2 YNNKEL (reference sequence). Methods used by the authors: Reference gene primer amplification yielded estimated nucleated cell counts. Using immunoSEQ multiplex PCR, the repertoire was profiled, and TCRdb retains in-frame clones only, with some absent. Clonal size and the V and J genes are those of that table, whereas D and trimming came from the DNA. This table holds tens of thousands of clones, 82% found once. The TCR was taken from a human donor in a cohort sampled during active COVID-19. The chain employs TRBV3-1 (or the pseudogene TRBV3-2) and TRBJ2-3; a weak D match, TRBD1 (5 bases). Sequenced sample: peripheral blood. DNA of the CDR3: TGTGCCAGCAGCCAAGATCAGGGCAGCATAAGCACAGATACGCAGTATTTT. It specifies CASSQDQGSISTDTQYF.